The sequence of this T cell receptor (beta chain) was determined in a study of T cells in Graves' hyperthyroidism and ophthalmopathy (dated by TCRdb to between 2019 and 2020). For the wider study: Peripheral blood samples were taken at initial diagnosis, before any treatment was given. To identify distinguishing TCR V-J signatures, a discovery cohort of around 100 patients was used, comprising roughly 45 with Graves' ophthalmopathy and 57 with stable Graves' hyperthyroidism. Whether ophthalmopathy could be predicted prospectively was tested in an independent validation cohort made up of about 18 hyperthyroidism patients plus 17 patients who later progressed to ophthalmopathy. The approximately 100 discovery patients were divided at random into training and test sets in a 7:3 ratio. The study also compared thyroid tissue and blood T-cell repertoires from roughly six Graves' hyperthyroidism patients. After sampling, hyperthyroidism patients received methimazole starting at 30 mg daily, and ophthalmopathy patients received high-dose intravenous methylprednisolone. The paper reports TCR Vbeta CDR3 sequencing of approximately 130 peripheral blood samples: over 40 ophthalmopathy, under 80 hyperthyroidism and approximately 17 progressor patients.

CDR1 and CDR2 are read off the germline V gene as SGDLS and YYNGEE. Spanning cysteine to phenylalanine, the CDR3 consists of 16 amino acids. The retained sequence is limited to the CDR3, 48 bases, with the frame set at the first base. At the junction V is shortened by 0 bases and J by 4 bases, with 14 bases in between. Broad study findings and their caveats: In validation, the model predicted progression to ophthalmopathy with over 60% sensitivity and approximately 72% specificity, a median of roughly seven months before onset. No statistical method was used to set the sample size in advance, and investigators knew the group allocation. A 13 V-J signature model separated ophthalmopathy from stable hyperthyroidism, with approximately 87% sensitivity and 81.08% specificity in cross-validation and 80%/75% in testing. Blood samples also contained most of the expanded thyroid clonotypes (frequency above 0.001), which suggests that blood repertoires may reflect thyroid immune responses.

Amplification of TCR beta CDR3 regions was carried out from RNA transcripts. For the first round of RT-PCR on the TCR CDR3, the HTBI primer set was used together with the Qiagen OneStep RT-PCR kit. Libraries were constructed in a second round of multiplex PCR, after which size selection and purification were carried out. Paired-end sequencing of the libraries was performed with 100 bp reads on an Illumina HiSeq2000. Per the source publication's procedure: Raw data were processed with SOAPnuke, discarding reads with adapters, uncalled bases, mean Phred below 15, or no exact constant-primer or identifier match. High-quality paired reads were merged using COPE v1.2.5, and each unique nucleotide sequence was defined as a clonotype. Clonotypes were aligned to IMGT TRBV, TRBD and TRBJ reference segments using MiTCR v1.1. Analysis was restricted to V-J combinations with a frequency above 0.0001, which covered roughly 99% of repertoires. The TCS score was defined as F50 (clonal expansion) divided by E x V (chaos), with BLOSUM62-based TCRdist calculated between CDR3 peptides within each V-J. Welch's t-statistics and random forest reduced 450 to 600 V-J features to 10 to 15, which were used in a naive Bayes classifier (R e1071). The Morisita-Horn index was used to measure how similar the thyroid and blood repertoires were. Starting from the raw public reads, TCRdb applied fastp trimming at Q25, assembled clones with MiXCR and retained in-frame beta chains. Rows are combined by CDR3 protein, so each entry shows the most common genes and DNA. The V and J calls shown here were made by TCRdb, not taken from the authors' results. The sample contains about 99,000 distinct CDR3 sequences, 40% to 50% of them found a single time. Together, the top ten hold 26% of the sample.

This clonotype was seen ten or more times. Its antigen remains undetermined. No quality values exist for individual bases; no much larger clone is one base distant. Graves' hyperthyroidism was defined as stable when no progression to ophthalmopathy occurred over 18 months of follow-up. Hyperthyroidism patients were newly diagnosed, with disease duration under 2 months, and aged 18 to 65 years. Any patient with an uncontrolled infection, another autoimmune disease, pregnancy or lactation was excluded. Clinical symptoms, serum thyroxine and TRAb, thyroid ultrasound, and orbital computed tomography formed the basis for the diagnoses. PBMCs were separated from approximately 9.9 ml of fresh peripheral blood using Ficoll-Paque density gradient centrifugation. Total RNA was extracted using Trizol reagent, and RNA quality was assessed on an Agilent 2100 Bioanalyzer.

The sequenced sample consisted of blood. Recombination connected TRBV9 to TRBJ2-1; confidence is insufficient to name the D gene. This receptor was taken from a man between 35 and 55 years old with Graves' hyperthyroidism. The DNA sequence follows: TGTGCCAGCAGCGTAGCCAGCGAAAGACCTTACAATGAGCAGTTCTTC. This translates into CASSVASERPYNEQFF.